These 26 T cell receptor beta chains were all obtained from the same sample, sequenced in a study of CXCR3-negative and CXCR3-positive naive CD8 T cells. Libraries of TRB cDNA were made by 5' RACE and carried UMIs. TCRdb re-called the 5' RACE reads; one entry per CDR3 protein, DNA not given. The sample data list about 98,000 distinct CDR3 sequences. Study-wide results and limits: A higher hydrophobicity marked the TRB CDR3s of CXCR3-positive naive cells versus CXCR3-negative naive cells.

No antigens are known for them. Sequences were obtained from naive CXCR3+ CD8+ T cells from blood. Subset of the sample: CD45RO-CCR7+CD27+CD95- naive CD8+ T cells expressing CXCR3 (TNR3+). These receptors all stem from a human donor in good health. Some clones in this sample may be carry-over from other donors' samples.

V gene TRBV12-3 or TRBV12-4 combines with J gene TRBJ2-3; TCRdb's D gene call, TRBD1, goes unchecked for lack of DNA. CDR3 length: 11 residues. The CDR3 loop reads CASSFGTGFAF.

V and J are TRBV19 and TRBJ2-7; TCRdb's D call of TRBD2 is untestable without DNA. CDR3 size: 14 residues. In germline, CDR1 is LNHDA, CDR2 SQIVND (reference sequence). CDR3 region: CASSRAVKGDEQYF.

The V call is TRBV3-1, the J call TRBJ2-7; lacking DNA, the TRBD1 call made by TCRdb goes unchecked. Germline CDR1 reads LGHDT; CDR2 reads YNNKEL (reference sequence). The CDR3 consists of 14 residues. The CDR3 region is CASSQVRAGSEQYF.

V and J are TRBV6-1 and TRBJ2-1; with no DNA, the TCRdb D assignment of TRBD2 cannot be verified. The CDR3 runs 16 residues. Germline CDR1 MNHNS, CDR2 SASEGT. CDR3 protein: CASSEGWANSYNEQFF.

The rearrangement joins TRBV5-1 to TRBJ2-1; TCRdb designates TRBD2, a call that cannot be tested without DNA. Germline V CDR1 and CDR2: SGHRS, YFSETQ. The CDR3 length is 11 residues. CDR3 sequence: CARIAGNEQFF.

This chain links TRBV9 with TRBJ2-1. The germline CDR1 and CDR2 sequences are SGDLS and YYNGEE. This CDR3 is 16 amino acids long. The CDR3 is CASSVEKGFSFDEQFF.

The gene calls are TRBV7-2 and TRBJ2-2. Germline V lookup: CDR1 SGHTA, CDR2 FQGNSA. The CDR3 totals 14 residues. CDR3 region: CASSLAVGSGELFF.

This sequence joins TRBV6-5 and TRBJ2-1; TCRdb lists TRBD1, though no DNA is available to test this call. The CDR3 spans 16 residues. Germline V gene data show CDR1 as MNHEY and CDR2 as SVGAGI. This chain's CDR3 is CASSYLGQMYYNEQFF.

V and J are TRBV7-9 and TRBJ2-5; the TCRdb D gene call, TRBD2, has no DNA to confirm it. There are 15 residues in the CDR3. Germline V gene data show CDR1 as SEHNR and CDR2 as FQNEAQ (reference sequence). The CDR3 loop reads CASSSPGLEEETQYF. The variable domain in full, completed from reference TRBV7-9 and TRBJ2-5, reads DTGVSQNPRHKITKRGQNVTFRCDPISEHNRLYWYRQTLGQGPEFLTYFQNEAQLEKSRLLSDRFSAERPKGSFSTLEIQRTEQGDSAMYLCASSSPGLEEETQYFGPGTRLLVL.

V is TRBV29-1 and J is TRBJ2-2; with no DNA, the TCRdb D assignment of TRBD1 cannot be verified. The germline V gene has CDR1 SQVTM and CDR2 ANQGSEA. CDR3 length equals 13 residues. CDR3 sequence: CSGTGVWTGELFF.

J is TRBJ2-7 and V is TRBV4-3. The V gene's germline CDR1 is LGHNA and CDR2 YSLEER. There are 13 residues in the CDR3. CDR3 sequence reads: CASSQALGYEQYF.

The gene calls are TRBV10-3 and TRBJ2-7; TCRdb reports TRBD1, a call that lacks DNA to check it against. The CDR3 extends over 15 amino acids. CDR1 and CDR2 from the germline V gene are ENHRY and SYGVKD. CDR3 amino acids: CAISESKDIVNEQYF.

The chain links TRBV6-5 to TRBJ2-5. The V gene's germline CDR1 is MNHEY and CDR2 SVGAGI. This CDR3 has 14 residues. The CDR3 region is CASSYGKEKETQYF.

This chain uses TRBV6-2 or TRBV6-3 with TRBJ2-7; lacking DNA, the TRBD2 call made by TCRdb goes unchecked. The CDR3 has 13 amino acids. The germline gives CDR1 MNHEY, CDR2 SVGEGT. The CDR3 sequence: CASSYGREGEQYF.

CDR3 residues: CASTGTSGGSYNEQLF. The rearrangement joins TRBV19 to TRBJ2-1; TCRdb picks TRBD2, but there is no DNA to check that call. The germline gives CDR1 LNHDA, CDR2 SQIVND (reference sequence). The length of the CDR3 is 16 residues.

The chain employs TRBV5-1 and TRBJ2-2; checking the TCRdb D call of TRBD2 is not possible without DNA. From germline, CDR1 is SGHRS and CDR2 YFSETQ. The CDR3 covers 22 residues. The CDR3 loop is CASSQPLDRGLLAGNHTGELFF.

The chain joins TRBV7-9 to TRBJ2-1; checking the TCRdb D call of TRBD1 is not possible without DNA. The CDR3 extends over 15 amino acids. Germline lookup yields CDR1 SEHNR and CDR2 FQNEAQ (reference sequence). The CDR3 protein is CASSLALSRTNEQFF.

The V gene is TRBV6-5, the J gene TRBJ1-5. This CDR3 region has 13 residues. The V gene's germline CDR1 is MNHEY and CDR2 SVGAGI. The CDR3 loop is CASSYLENQPQHF.

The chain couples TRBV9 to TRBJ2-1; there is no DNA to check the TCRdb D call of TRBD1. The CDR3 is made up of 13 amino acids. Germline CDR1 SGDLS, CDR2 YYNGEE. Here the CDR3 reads CASSVGGGDEQFF.

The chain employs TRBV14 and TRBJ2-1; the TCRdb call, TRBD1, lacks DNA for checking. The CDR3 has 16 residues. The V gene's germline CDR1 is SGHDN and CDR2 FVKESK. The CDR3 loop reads CASSQDRGQGYNEQFF.

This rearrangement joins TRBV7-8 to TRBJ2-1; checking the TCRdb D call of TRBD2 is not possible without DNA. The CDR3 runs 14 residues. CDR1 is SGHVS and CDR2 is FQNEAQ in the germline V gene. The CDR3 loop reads CASSLGGSGYEQFF.

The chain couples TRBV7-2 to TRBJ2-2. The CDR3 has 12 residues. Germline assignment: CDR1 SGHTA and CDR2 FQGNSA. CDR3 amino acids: CASSYNTGDLFF.

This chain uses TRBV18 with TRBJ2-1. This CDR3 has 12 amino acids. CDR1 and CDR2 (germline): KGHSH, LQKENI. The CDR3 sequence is CASSTRDAEQFF.

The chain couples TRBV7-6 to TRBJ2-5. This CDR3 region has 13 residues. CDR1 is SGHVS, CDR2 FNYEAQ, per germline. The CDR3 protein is CASSLEIPETQYF.

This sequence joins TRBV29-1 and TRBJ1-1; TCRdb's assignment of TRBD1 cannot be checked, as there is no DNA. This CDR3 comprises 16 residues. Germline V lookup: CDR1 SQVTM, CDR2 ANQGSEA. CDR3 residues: CSVRTTGGTLNTEAFF. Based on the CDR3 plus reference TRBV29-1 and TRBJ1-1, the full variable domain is SAVISQKPSRDICQRGTSLTIQCQVDSQVTMMFWYRQQPGQSLTLIATANQGSEATYESGFVIDKFPISRPNLTFSTLTVSNMSPEDSSIYLCSVRTTGGTLNTEAFFGQGTRLTVV.

CDR3 amino acids: CSVEEGRTGGPEAFF. The rearrangement joins TRBV29-1 to TRBJ1-1; without DNA, the TCRdb call of TRBD1 cannot be checked. This CDR3 is built from 15 residues. Looked up from germline, CDR1 is SQVTM and CDR2 is ANQGSEA.